The T cell receptor beta chain described here comes from a study of molecular identifiers for immune sequencing clone quantification. The V and J ends lost 0 bases and 5 bases, in that order; junction bases with no gene match: 8. The CDR3 is 16 residues long. Per germline, CDR1 SQVTM and CDR2 ANQGSEA. The sorting of naive CD8 T cells used the CD8+CD4-CCR7+CD45RA+ phenotype. Each CDR3 protein gets one entry after TCRdb re-called the PCR reads with MiXCR. Among about 330,000 distinct CDR3 sequences, roughly a quarter were seen once, and the ten largest hold 0.65% to 0.75%. In the case of this clonotype: The antigen is undetermined.

Study-wide points: Spiked Jurkat TCR RNA equivalent to one cell reportedly surfaced among some 1 million naive cells. Highly expanded clone sizes could be underestimated by identical TCR molecules sharing a barcode.

V usage is TRBV29-1 and J usage is TRBJ2-1, with 9 bases lining up with TRBD2. The sample taken for sequencing was naive CD8+ T cells from blood, with Jurkat cell RNA spiked in. Subset given: FACS-sorted CD8+CD4-CCR7+CD45RA+ naive T cells. This receptor was obtained from a human donor in good health. Some libraries in this study had Jurkat cell RNA spiked in. This CDR3 reads CSVEEFSGRTHNEQFF. In DNA, the CDR3 is TGCAGCGTTGAAGAGTTCAGCGGGAGGACCCACAATGAGCAGTTCTTC.